This T cell receptor beta chain appears in the sequencing data of a study of blood T cell repertoires in COVID-19. Study as a whole: There were acute and convalescent COVID-19 samples, and they came from the United States, Italy and Spain. From T cells, B-cell-depleted T cells, or PBMCs came the material, which was cDNA or gDNA.

CDR1 GTSNPN and CDR2 SVGIG come from the germline V gene (reference sequence). The ends lost 3 bases at V and 5 bases at J; junction bases unmatched: 4. This CDR3 is 14 amino acids long. In the source study's methods: The assay estimated nucleated cells by amplifying reference gene primers. Produced via immunoSEQ multiplex PCR; TCRdb's table is partial and in-frame only. V, J and clone size are taken as reported in that table, and D and trimming were inferred from the DNA itself. The sample comprises 240,000 or so clones, around four fifths of which are singletons, and over 10% rests with the top ten.

This receptor was identified in a woman aged 55-70 years with active or convalescent COVID-19. The chain has TRBV30 and TRBJ1-5, with 10 bases aligning to TRBD1. What was sequenced was peripheral blood. This chain's CDR3 is CAWSRDRGYQPQHF. CDR3 in DNA: TGTGCCTGGAGCAGGGACAGGGGCTATCAGCCCCAGCATTTT.